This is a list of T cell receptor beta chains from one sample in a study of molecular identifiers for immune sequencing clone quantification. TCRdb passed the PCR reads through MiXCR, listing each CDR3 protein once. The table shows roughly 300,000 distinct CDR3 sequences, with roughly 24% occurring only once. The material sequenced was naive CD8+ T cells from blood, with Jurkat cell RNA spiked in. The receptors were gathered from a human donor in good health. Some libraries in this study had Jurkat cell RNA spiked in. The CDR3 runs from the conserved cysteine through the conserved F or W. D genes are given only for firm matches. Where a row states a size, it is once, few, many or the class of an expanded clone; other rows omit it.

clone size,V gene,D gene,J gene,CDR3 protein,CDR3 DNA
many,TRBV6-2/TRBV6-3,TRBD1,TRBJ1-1,CASLNRGARSDTEAFF,TGTGCCAGTTTGAACAGGGGCGCGCGTTCCGACACTGAAGCTTTCTTT
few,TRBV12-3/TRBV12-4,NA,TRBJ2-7,CASSLSLEAYEQYF,TGTGCCAGCAGTTTATCCCTAGAAGCCTACGAGCAGTACTTC
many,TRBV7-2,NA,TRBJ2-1,CASSPIAGSSYNEQFF,TGTGCCAGCAGCCCCATTGCAGGGAGCTCCTACAATGAGCAGTTCTTC
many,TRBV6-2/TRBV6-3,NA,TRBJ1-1,CASSQERVNTEAFF,TGTGCCAGCAGCCAAGAGAGGGTGAACACTGAAGCTTTCTTT
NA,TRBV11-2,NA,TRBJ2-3,CASSLGGAIYTDTQYF,TGTGCCAGCAGCTTAGGGGGGGCGATCTACACAGATACGCAGTATTTT
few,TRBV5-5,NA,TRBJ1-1,CASSLSRAGNENTEAFF,TGTGCCAGCAGCTTGAGTCGTGCAGGGAACGAGAACACTGAAGCTTTCTTT
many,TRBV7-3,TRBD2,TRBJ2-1,CASSLKAGGSYNEQFF,TGTGCCAGCAGCTTAAAGGCGGGAGGCTCCTACAATGAGCAGTTCTTC
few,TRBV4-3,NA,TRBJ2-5,CASSQSPLSQETQYF,TGCGCCAGCAGCCAAAGTCCGCTCAGCCAAGAGACCCAGTACTTC
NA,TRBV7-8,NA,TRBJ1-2,CASSLEQGLRSFGYTF,TGTGCCAGCAGCCTAGAACAGGGTCTGAGAAGCTTTGGCTACACCTTC
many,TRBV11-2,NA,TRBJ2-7,CASSPGWEQYF,TGTGCCAGCAGCCCGGGCTGGGAGCAGTACTTC
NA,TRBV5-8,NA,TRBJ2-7,CASSLAAIRGKSYEQYF,TGTGCCAGCAGCTTGGCCGCAATCCGGGGGAAATCCTACGAGCAGTACTTC
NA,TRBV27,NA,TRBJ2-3,CASSNADTQYF,TGTGCCAGCAGTAATGCAGATACGCAGTATTTT
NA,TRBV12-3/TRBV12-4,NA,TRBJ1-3,CASSFSSVLPLENTIYF,TGTGCCAGCAGTTTTTCCTCGGTTTTACCCCTGGAAAACACCATATATTTT
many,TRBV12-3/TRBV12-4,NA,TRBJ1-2,CASSFSNYGYTF,TGTGCCAGCAGTTTTTCAAACTATGGCTACACCTTC
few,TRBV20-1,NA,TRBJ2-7,CSARGYRGLSEQYF,TGCAGTGCTAGAGGTTATCGAGGGTTAAGCGAGCAGTACTTC
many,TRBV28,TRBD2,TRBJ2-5,CASSPRLAGVQQETQYF,TGTGCCAGCAGTCCCCGTCTAGCGGGAGTGCAACAAGAGACCCAGTACTTC
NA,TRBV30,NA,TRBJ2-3,CAWSGGPWDTQYF,TGTGCCTGGAGTGGTGGGCCTTGGGATACGCAGTATTTT
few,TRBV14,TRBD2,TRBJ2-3,CASSQGTSLNTDTQYF,TGTGCCAGCAGCCAAGGGACTAGCCTAAACACAGATACGCAGTATTTT
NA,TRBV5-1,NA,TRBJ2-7,CASAPDGLVEQYF,TGCGCCAGCGCTCCTGACGGACTCGTCGAGCAGTACTTC
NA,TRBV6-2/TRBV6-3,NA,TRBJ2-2,CASSSSPPDRNTGELFF,TGTGCCAGCAGTTCCTCCCCCCCCGACAGAAACACCGGGGAGCTGTTTTTT
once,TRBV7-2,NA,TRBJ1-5,CASSFGPRNQPQHF,TGTGCCAGCAGTTTCGGACCCCGGAATCAGCCCCAGCATTTT
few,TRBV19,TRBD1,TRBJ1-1,CASQQGDRGVTEAFF,TGTGCCAGCCAGCAAGGGGACAGGGGAGTAACTGAAGCTTTCTTT
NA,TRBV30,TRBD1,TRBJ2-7,CAWSVLGTGVYEQYF,TGTGCCTGGAGTGTACTAGGGACAGGGGTTTACGAGCAGTACTTC
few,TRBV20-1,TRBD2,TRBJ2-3,CGEKTSNLTDTQYF,TGCGGTGAAAAGACTAGCAACCTCACAGATACGCAGTATTTT
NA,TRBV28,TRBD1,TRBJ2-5,CASSFTGGLETQYF,TGTGCCAGCAGTTTCACAGGGGGTCTTGAGACCCAGTACTTC
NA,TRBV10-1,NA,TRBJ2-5,CASSESSFEETQYF,TGCGCCAGCAGTGAATCGTCCTTTGAAGAGACCCAGTACTTC
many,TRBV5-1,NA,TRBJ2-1,CATSPNSYNEQFF,TGCGCCACCTCGCCGAACTCCTACAATGAGCAGTTCTTC
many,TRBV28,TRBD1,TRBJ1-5,CASSVDRGRDQPQHF,TGTGCCAGCAGTGTGGACAGGGGGAGAGATCAGCCCCAGCATTTT
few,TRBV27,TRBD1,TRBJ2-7,CASSPPGTGAYEQYF,TGTGCCAGCAGTCCCCCCGGGACAGGGGCCTACGAGCAGTACTTC
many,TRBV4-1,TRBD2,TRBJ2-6,CASSQEFAGGPGANVLTF,TGCGCCAGCAGCCAAGAGTTTGCGGGAGGGCCTGGGGCCAACGTCCTGACTTTC
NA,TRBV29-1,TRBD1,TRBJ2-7,CSVVGQGQSYEQYF,TGCAGCGTTGTAGGACAGGGGCAGTCCTACGAGCAGTACTTC
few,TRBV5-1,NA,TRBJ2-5,CASSLGDWGNQETQYF,TGCGCCAGCAGCTTAGGAGATTGGGGGAACCAAGAGACCCAGTACTTC
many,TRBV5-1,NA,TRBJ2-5,CASSWDNQSITQETQYF,TGCGCCAGCAGCTGGGACAACCAGTCTATTACCCAAGAGACCCAGTACTTC
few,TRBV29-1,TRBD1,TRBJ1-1,CSVEGTGGVKNTEAFF,TGCAGCGTTGAAGGGACAGGGGGCGTAAAGAACACTGAAGCTTTCTTT
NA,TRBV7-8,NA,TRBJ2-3,CASSLSTFTDTQYF,TGTGCCAGCAGCTTATCGACCTTCACAGATACGCAGTATTTT
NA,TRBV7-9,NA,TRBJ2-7,CATSLGLTYEQYF,TGTGCCACCAGCTTAGGGTTAACCTACGAGCAGTACTTC
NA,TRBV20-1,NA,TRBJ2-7,CSARVSADSSYEQYF,TGCAGTGCTAGAGTGAGCGCAGATAGCTCCTACGAGCAGTACTTC
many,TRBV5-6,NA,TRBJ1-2,CASSPLMPVSYGYTF,TGTGCCAGCAGCCCCCTTATGCCTGTTTCCTATGGCTACACCTTC
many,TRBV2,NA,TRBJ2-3,CASSEARGTDTQYF,TGTGCCAGCAGTGAAGCGAGGGGGACAGATACGCAGTATTTT
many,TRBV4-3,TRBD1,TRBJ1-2,CASSQDRGQGGSYGYTF,TGCGCCAGCAGCCAAGATCGGGGGCAGGGGGGTAGCTATGGCTACACCTTC
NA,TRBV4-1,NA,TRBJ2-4,CASSQGSGGAAKNLQYF,TGCGCCAGCAGCCAAGGGTCCGGAGGGGCAGCCAAAAACCTTCAGTACTTC
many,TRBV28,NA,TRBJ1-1,CASSLSQGWGAVNTEAFF,TGTGCCAGCAGTTTATCGCAGGGGTGGGGGGCGGTGAACACTGAAGCTTTCTTT
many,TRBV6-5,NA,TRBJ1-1,CASSYGRGLNTEAFF,TGTGCCAGCAGTTACGGACGGGGTCTAAACACTGAAGCTTTCTTT
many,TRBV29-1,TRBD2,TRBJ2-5,CSVEGGYQETQYF,TGCAGCGTTGAGGGGGGGTACCAAGAGACCCAGTACTTC